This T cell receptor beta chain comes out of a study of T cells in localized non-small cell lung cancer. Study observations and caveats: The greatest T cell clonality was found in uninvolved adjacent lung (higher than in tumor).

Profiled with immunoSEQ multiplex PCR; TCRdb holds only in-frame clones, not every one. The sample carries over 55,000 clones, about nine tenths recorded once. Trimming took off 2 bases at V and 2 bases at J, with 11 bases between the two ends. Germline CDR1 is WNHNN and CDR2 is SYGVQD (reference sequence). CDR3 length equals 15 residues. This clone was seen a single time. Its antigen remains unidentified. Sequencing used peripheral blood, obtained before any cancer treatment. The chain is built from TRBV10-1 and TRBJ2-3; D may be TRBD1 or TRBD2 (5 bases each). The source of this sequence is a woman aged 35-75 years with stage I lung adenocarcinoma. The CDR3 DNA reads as TGCGCCAGCAGTGAGGGTGGGGACCACACAGATACGCAGTATTTT. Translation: CASSEGGDHTDTQYF.